This T cell receptor (beta chain) was recorded in a study of T cell repertoires in cytomegalovirus infection. Study-wide context: Both CMV infection and a matching HLA type were indicated by public TCR beta signatures. Study observations and caveats: Carriers of CMV and the relevant HLA type were discriminated by public TCR beta frequency.

TCRdb ran MiXCR on the reads and lists one entry per CDR3 protein. The table includes 300,000 to 400,000 distinct CDR3 sequences, approximately 18% detected once. This clonotype has ten or more counts. Its antigen is unknown. V shed 4 bases and J 7 bases; nucleotides not matched to a gene: 4. This CDR3 has 15 amino acids. The gene calls are TRBV12-3 or TRBV12-4 and TRBJ2-1; 13 bases line up with TRBD2. This sequence originates from a human donor in good health (CMV status not recorded). Some clones in this sample may be carry-over from other donors' samples. The sample comprised PBMCs. CDR3 sequence (DNA): TGTGCCAGCAGTTCGACGACTAGCGGGAGGAATGAGCAGTTCTTC. This codes for CASSSTTSGRNEQFF.